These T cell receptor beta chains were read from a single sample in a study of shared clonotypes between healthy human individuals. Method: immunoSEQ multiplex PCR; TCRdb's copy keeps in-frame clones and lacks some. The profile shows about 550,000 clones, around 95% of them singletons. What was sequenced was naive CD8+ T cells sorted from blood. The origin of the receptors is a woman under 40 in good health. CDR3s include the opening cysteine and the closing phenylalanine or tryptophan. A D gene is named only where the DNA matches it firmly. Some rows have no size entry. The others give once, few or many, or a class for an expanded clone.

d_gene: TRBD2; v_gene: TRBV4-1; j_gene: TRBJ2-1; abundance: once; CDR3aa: CASSLTSGRSSYNEQFF; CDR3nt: TGCGCCAGCAGCCTGACTAGCGGTCGGAGCTCCTACAATGAGCAGTTCTTC
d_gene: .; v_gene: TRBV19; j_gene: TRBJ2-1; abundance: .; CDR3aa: CASSPGLYNEQFF; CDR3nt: TGTGCCAGTAGCCCGGGCCTATACAATGAGCAGTTCTTC
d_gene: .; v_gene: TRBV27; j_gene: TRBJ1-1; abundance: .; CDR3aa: CASSLGGGHVEAFF; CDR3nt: TGTGCCAGCAGTTTAGGAGGAGGACATGTTGAAGCTTTCTTT
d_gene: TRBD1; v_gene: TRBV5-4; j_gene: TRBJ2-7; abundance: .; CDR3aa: CASSWDRSYEQYF; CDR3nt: TGTGCCAGCAGCTGGGACAGGTCCTACGAGCAGTACTTC
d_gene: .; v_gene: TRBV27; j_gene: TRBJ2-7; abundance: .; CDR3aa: CASSPLGPVGDYEQYF; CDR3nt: TGTGCCAGCAGTCCATTGGGACCGGTGGGGGACTACGAGCAGTACTTC
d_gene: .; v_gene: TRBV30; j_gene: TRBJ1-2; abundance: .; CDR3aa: CAWIRHTRGYTF; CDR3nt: TGTGCCTGGATACGTCACACTCGGGGCTACACCTTC
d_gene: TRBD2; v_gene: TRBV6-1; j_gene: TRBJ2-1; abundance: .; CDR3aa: CASSEGLAGNNEQFF; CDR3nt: TGTGCCAGCAGTGAAGGGCTAGCGGGAAACAATGAGCAGTTCTTC
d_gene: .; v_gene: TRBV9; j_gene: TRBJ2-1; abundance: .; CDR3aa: CASSVGGILNEQFF; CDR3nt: TGTGCCAGCAGCGTAGGTGGGATTCTCAATGAGCAGTTCTTC
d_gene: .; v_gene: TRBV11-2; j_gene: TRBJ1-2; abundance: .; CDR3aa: CASSTPPGYGYTF; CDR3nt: TGTGCCAGCAGCACCCCCCCGGGCTATGGCTACACCTTC
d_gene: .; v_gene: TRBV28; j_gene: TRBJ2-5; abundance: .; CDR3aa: CASSFDETQYF; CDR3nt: TGTGCCAGCAGTTTTGATGAGACCCAGTACTTC
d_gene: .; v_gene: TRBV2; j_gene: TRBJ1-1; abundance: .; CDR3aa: CASKDPGGENTEAFF; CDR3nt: TGTGCCAGCAAGGATCCGGGGGGGGAAAACACTGAAGCTTTCTTT
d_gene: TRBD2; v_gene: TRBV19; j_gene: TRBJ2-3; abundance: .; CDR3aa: CASSIGGRGTDTQYF; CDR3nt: TGTGCCAGTAGTATCGGCGGGAGGGGCACAGATACGCAGTATTTT
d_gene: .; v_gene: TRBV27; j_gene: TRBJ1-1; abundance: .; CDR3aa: CASRELGGPEAFF; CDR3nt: TGTGCCAGCAGGGAACTGGGGGGTCCCGAAGCTTTCTTT
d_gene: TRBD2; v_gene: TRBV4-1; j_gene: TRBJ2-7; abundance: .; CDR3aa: CASSLEPASGRYYEQYF; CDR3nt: TGCGCCAGCAGCTTGGAGCCGGCTAGCGGGAGATATTACGAGCAGTACTTC
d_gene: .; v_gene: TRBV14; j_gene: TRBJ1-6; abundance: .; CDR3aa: CASSQDLGMVNSPLHF; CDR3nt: TGTGCCAGCAGCCAAGATTTAGGCATGGTCAATTCACCCCTCCACTTT
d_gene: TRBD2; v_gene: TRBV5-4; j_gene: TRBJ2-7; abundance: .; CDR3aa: CASSLAGGPPEQYF; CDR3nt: TGTGCCAGCAGCTTAGCGGGAGGGCCTCCCGAGCAGTACTTC
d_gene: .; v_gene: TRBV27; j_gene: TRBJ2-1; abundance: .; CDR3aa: CASSFSGHNEQFF; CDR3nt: TGTGCCAGCAGTTTCTCCGGTCACAATGAGCAGTTCTTC
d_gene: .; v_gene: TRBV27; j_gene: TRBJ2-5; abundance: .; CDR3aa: CASSFLSRETQYF; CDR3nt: TGTGCCAGCAGTTTTCTATCCAGGGAGACCCAGTACTTC
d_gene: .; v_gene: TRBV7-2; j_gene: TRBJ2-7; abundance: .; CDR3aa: CASSRGADYEQYF; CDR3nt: TGTGCCAGCAGCCGGGGGGCGGATTACGAGCAGTACTTC
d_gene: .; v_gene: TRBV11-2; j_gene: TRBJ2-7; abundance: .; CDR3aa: CASSEDYEQYF; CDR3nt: TGTGCCAGCAGCGAAGACTACGAGCAGTACTTC
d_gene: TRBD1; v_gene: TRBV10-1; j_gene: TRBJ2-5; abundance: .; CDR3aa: CASSGTGEETQYF; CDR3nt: TGCGCCAGCAGTGGGACAGGGGAAGAGACCCAGTACTTC
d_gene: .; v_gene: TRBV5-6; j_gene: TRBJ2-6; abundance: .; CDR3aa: CASSLVRGSGANVLTF; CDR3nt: TGTGCCAGCAGCTTGGTAAGGGGATCTGGGGCCAACGTCCTGACTTTC
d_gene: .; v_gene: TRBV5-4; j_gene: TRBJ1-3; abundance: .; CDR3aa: CASSLAAGIGNTIYF; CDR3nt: TGTGCCAGCAGCTTGGCAGCCGGGATTGGAAACACCATATATTTT
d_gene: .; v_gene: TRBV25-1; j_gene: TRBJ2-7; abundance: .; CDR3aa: CASSVSGYEQYF; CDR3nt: TGTGCCAGCAGTGTCAGCGGCTACGAGCAGTACTTC
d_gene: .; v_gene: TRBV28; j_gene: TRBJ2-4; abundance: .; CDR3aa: CAVFGGIGGRFIQYF; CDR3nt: TGTGCCGTATTCGGCGGAATCGGGGGGCGTTTCATTCAGTACTTC
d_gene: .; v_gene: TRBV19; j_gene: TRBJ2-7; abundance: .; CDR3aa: CASSILLSYEQYF; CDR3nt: TGTGCCAGTAGTATACTTCTTTCCTACGAGCAGTACTTC
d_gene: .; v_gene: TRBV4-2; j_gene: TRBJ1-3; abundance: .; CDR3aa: CASSQDPPDSYSGNTIYF; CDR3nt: TGTGCCAGCAGCCAAGATCCCCCAGACAGCTACTCTGGAAACACCATATATTTT
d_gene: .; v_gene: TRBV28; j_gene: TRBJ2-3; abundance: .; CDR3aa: CASSLGITSPDTQYF; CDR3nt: TGTGCCAGCAGTTTAGGGATCACTAGCCCAGATACGCAGTATTTT
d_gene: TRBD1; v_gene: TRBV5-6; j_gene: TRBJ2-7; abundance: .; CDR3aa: CASSGQGYEQYF; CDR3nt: TGTGCCAGCAGCGGACAGGGCTACGAGCAGTACTTC
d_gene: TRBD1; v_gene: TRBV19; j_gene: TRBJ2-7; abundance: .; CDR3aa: CASSPEGQEIFYEQYF; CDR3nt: TGTGCCAGTAGTCCAGAGGGACAGGAGATTTTCTACGAGCAGTACTTC
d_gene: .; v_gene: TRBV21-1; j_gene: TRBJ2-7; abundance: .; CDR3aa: CASERDSYEQYF; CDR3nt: TGTGCCAGCGAGAGGGACTCCTACGAGCAGTACTTC
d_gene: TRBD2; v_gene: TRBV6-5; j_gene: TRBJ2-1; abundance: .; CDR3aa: CASSWTSGTYNEQFF; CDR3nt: TGTGCCAGCAGCTGGACTAGCGGGACCTACAATGAGCAGTTCTTC
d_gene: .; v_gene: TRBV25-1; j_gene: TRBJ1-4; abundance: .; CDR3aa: CASTPGGAELFF; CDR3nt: TGTGCCAGCACCCCGGGGGGCGCTGAACTGTTTTTT
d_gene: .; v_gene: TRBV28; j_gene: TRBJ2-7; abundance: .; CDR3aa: CASSPGGAEYEQYF; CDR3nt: TGTGCCAGCAGTCCAGGGGGGGCCGAATACGAGCAGTACTTC
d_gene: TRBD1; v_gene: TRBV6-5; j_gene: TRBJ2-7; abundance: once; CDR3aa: CASSYSTGGVSYEQYF; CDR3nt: TGTGCCAGCAGTTACTCCACAGGGGGCGTCTCCTACGAGCAGTACTTC
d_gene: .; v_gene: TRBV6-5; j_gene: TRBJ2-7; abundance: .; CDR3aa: CASSPGTWSSYEQYF; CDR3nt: TGTGCCAGCAGCCCCGGGACTTGGAGCTCCTACGAGCAGTACTTC
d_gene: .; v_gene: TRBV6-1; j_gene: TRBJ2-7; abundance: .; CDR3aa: CASSDLRGYEQYF; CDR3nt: TGTGCCAGCAGTGACTTGCGGGGCTACGAGCAGTACTTC
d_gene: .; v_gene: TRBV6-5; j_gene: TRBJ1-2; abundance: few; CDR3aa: CASSYSEGGGYTF; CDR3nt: TGTGCCAGCAGTTACTCGGAGGGAGGAGGCTACACCTTC
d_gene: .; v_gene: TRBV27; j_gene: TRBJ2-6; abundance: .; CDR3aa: CASSSLPDQPGANVLTF; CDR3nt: TGTGCCAGCAGTTCCCTACCGGACCAGCCTGGGGCCAACGTCCTGACTTTC
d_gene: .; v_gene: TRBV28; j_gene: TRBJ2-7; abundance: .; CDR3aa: CASSGRRSRSYEQYF; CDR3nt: TGTGCCAGCAGTGGGAGACGGAGCCGATCCTACGAGCAGTACTTC
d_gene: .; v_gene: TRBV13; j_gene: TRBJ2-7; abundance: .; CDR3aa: CASSSRPYEQYF; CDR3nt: TGTGCCAGCAGCTCAAGACCCTACGAGCAGTACTTC
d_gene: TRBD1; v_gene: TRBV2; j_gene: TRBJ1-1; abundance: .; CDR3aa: CASRHGQGAFF; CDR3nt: TGTGCCAGCAGGCACGGACAGGGGGCTTTCTTT
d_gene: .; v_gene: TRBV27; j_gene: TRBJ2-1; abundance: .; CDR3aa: CASGRGQFF; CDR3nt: TGTGCCAGCGGGCGAGGGCAGTTCTTC
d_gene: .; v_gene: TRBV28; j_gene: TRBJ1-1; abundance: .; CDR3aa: CASSLQWNTEAFF; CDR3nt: TGTGCCAGCAGTTTACAGTGGAACACTGAAGCTTTCTTT
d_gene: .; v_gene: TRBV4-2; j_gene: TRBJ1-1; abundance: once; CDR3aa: CASSQDLGSRGTTEAFF; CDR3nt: TGTGCCAGCAGCCAAGATCTGGGGAGCCGGGGGACCACTGAAGCTTTCTTT
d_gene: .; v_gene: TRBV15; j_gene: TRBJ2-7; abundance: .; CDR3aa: CATSPHGERYEQYF; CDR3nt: TGTGCCACCAGCCCCCATGGGGAGAGGTACGAGCAGTACTTC
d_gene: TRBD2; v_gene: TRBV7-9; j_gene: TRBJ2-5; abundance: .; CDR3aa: CASSTGTSGRETQYF; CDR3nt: TGTGCCAGCAGCACCGGGACTAGCGGGAGAGAGACCCAGTACTTC
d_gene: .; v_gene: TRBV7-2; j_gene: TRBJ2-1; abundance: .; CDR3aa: CASSLGPDEQFF; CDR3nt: TGTGCCAGCAGCTTAGGACCGGATGAGCAGTTCTTC
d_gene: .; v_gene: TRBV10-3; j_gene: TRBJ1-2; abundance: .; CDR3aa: CAIRAPANLNYGYTF; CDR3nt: TGTGCCATCAGGGCACCGGCAAACCTTAACTATGGCTACACCTTC
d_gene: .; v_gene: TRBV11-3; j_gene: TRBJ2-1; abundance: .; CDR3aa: CASSPRTGSVSGTNNEQFF; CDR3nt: TGTGCCAGCAGCCCACGGACAGGTTCGGTTAGCGGGACCAACAATGAGCAGTTCTTC